The 28 T cell receptor beta chains below all came from one sample that was sequenced in a study of shared clonotypes between healthy human individuals. Libraries were prepared by immunoSEQ multiplex PCR; TCRdb keeps only in-frame clonotypes and omits some of them. The sample yields under 2,500,000 clones, 90% to 96% seen once. Material: naive CD4+ T cells sorted from blood. Indicated subset: CD45RA+ positively selected. The receptors derive from a man between 18 and 29 years old in good health.

This chain connects TRBV7-6 to TRBJ1-5; the match to TRBD1 covers 8 bases. The J segment lost 4 bases and the V segment lost 3 bases, leaving 2 bases of the junction unmatched. The CDR3 extends over 14 amino acids. Germline values: CDR1 SGHVS, CDR2 FNYEAQ. In DNA form, the CDR3 reads TGTGCCAGCAGCTTGACAGGGGATAATCAGCCCCAGCATTTT. This translates into CASSLTGDNQPQHF.

The chain employs TRBV6-4 and TRBJ2-7; TRBD2 aligns across 8 bases. Germline V gene sequence: CDR1 MRHNA, CDR2 SNTAGT. The CDR3 spans 17 residues. V was pared by 6 bases and J by 0 bases, with 13 bases of the junction left unmatched. CDR3 in amino acids: CASSVWWKSGSSYEQYF. The CDR3 DNA is TGTGCCAGCAGCGTCTGGTGGAAAAGCGGGAGCTCCTACGAGCAGTACTTC.

This chain uses TRBV10-3 with TRBJ1-3, with unresolved D. The V end lost 8 bases, the J end lost 4 bases, and 3 bases lay between the germline ends. The CDR3 loop spans 10 amino acids. The germline CDR1 and CDR2 sequences are ENHRY and SYGVKD. CDR3 protein: CAIGGNTIYF. The CDR3, as DNA: TGTGCCATCGGGGGAAACACCATATATTTT.

The chain has TRBV10-2 and TRBJ1-6; TRBD1 matches 8 bases. Per the germline V gene, CDR1 is WSHSY and CDR2 is SAAADI. Trimming took 7 bases from V and 7 from J; bases not matched to a gene: 6. CDR3 length equals 14 residues. The CDR3 sequence: CASKTGAVNSPLHF. As DNA, the CDR3 is TGCGCCAGCAAGACAGGGGCGGTGAATTCACCCCTCCACTTT.

The chain recombines TRBV30 with TRBJ1-2; TRBD1 matches at 8 bases. Trimming at V came to 8 bases and at J to 8 bases, leaving 7 bases not matched to a gene. The V gene's germline CDR1 is GTSNPN and CDR2 SVGIG (reference sequence). The CDR3 is 11 residues long. The CDR3 DNA reads as TGTGCCAAGGACAGGGCGGGAGGCTACACCTTC. It encodes CAKDRAGGYTF.

The chain combines TRBV15 with TRBJ2-2; TRBD2 aligns across 10 bases. The germline CDR1 and CDR2 sequences are LNHNV and YYDKDF (reference sequence). The V and J ends lost 0 bases and 0 bases, in that order; junction bases with no gene match: 4. CDR3 size: 18 residues. CDR3 protein: CATSRDRTSGTNTGELFF. CDR3 in DNA: TGTGCCACCAGCAGAGATAGAACTAGCGGGACGAACACCGGGGAGCTGTTTTTT.

V usage is TRBV20-1 and J usage is TRBJ2-5; 7 positions agree with TRBD1. The DNA end is a closer match to TRBJ2-7, so the J assignment may be wrong. The CDR3 sequence is 10 residues long. The germline gives CDR1 DFQATT, CDR2 SNEGSKA (reference sequence). CDR3 residues: CSADRDEQYF. The CDR3 nucleotides read TGCAGTGCTGACAGGGACGAGCAGTACTTC.

CDR3 bases: TGTGCCAGCAGTTACGGGGCGGGGCAAGAGACCCAGTACTTC. Protein sequence: CASSYGAGQETQYF. The V call is TRBV6-6, the J call TRBJ2-5; possible D gene TRBD2, 6 bases. This CDR3 is built from 14 residues. Germline V gene data show CDR1 as MNHNY and CDR2 as SVGAGI (reference sequence). V lost 2 bases and J lost 2, with 9 bases in between.

The CDR3 protein is CASSTGISYNEQFF. CDR3 sequence (DNA): TGTGCCAGCAGTACAGGGATTTCCTACAATGAGCAGTTCTTC. The rearrangement links TRBV2 to TRBJ2-1, with a weak D call TRBD1 (6 bases). CDR3 length: 14 residues. Germline CDR1 reads SNHLY; CDR2 reads FYNNEI. The ends were cut back, 5 bases at V and 1 base at J, with 9 bases in the middle.

Regarding this clone: Other nucleotide sequences from this sample produce the same CDR3. This chain joins TRBV18 and TRBJ2-7; D perhaps matches TRBD1 (5 bases). In germline, CDR1 is KGHSH, CDR2 LQKENI. V lost 0 bases and J lost 3, with 6 bases in between. The CDR3 consists of 13 residues. As DNA, the CDR3 is TGTGCCAGCTCACCACCGACAGTCTACGAGCAGTACTTC. Protein product: CASSPPTVYEQYF.

The rearrangement links TRBV7-2 to TRBJ2-7; TRBD1 agrees at 11 bases. The CDR3 spans 17 residues. V gave up 1 base and J gave up 1 base; unmatched junction bases: 6. Germline CDR1 is SGHTA and CDR2 is FQGNSA. The CDR3 DNA is TGTGCCAGCAGCTTAGTTGGGGGACAGGGGGGATCCTACGAGCAGTACTTC. It is translated as CASSLVGGQGGSYEQYF.

The table lists this clone with a count of one. At the DNA level, this CDR3 is encoded by other sequences in the same sample as well. The CDR3 DNA is TGTGCCAGCTCACCTCAGGGTAATGGCTACACCTTC. It specifies CASSPQGNGYTF. The V gene is TRBV18, the J gene TRBJ1-2; D may be TRBD1 (5 bases). The CDR3 has 12 residues. Germline CDR1 KGHSH, CDR2 LQKENI. The V gene lost 3 bases and the J gene lost 6 bases, with 8 bases spanning the gap.

This clone was seen a few times. This rearrangement joins TRBV23-1 to TRBJ2-4; D is possibly TRBD2 (5 bases). TRBV23-1 is treated as an ORF (open reading frame) with a function not yet certain. The CDR3 has 16 residues. With 3 bases removed from V and 0 bases from J, the gap between germline ends came to 12 bases. This CDR3 reads CASSQRRTVAKNIQYF. The CDR3 region has the DNA TGCGCCAGCAGTCAGCGGAGGACTGTAGCCAAAAACATTCAGTACTTC.

The chain couples TRBV28 to TRBJ1-1; tentative D call: TRBD1 (5 bases). V was cut by 6 bases and J by 6 bases, with 14 bases left in between. Germline CDR1 is MDHEN and CDR2 is SYDVKM. This CDR3 is 13 amino acids long. The CDR3 DNA follows: TGTGCCAGCAGGGATCAGGGTAGGCCTGAAGCTTTCTTT. As protein: CASRDQGRPEAFF.

This chain uses TRBV11-2 with TRBJ2-2, with 10 bases identical to TRBD2. CDR1 SGHAT and CDR2 FQNNGV come from the germline V gene. Germline trimming cut 2 bases from V and 4 bases from J; bases unmatched to any gene: 7. CDR3 length: 17 amino acids. The CDR3 is CASSLLAGEPRTGELFF. CDR3 coding DNA: TGTGCCAGCAGCTTACTAGCGGGGGAGCCCCGCACCGGGGAGCTGTTTTTT.

V and J are TRBV18 and TRBJ1-6, with D possibly matching TRBD1 (5 bases). With 3 bases removed from V and 3 bases from J, the gap between germline ends came to 9 bases. The length of the CDR3 is 15 residues. Germline V gene lookup returns CDR1 KGHSH and CDR2 LQKENI. For the CDR3, the DNA is TGTGCCAGCTCACCCGGGGGGGACTATAATTCACCCCTCCACTTT. It specifies CASSPGGDYNSPLHF. The whole variable domain, remainder taken from reference TRBV18 and TRBJ1-6, is NAGVMQNPRHLVRRRGQEARLRCSPMKGHSHVYWYRQLPEEGLKFMVYLQKENIIDESGMPKERFSAEFPKEGPSILRIQQVVRGDSAAYFCASSPGGDYNSPLHFGNGTRLTVT.

Turning to this clone: Other DNA sequences in this specimen translate into the identical CDR3. The genes are TRBV30 and TRBJ1-2; D unclear. Per germline, CDR1 GTSNPN and CDR2 SVGIG (reference sequence). Trimming stripped 1 base from V and 4 bases from J, with 4 bases between. The CDR3 has 11 amino acids. The CDR3 loop reads CAWSGSYGYTF. The CDR3 DNA is TGTGCCTGGAGTGGCAGCTATGGCTACACCTTC.

The chain has TRBV21-1 and TRBJ1-2. TRBV21-1 is annotated as a pseudogene. The CDR3 length is 12 residues. The CDR3 spells CARQEGLYGYTF. Here the CDR3 DNA reads TGTGCCAGGCAAGAGGGCCTCTATGGCTACACCTTC.

The gene calls are TRBV5-1 and TRBJ1-1; D is possibly TRBD1 (6 bases). Trimming cost V 5 bases and J 1 base, with 18 bases left between them. The germline V gene has CDR1 SGHRS and CDR2 YFSETQ. The CDR3 consists of 16 residues. CDR3 coding DNA: TGCGCCAGCAGTAGGACAGCTGGCGGTTCGAACACTGAAGCTTTCTTT. Its protein product is CASSRTAGGSNTEAFF.

Only one count was recorded for this clone. The chain uses TRBV28 and TRBJ2-3; 11 bases map to TRBD2. In germline, CDR1 is MDHEN, CDR2 SYDVKM. This CDR3 contains 17 residues. V gave up 3 bases and J gave up 2 bases; unmatched junction bases: 7. The CDR3: CASSLDPSGGITDTQYF. In nucleotides, the CDR3 is TGTGCCAGCAGTTTGGACCCTAGCGGGGGGATCACAGATACGCAGTATTTT. Complete variable domain (other parts from reference TRBV28 and TRBJ2-3): DVKVTQSSRYLVKRTGEKVFLECVQDMDHENMFWYRQDPGLGLRLIYFSYDVKMKEKGDIPEGYSVSREKKERFSLILESASTNQTSMYLCASSLDPSGGITDTQYFGPGTRLTVL.

CDR3 sequence (DNA): TGTGCCAGCAGCAGAGAGGGACAGTCCTATGGCTACACCTTC. Its protein is CASSREGQSYGYTF. This chain connects TRBV2 to TRBJ1-2, with 7 bases matching TRBD1. Germline CDR1 and CDR2: SNHLY and FYNNEI. The ends lost 6 bases at V and 4 bases at J; junction bases unmatched: 8. There are 14 residues in the CDR3.

The chain carries TRBV5-1 and TRBJ2-3; no clear D gene. CDR1 is SGHRS, CDR2 YFSETQ, per germline. V dropped 4 bases and J dropped 5 bases, with 23 bases sitting between them. CDR3 size: 17 residues. The CDR3 protein is CASSHRRVDGTRDTQYF. The CDR3 nucleotides are TGCGCCAGCAGCCATCGACGGGTTGATGGAACCCGAGATACGCAGTATTTT.

The rearrangement links TRBV11-2 to TRBJ2-1; D call uncertain. This CDR3 region has 15 residues. Deletions cut 0 bases from V and 4 bases from J, with 10 bases between. Per germline, CDR1 SGHAT and CDR2 FQNNGV. CDR3 bases: TGTGCCAGCAGCTTAGATGGGCTCTATTACAATGAGCAGTTCTTC. This codes for CASSLDGLYYNEQFF. Full variable domain (outside the CDR3, taken from reference TRBV11-2 and TRBJ2-1): EAGVAQSPRYKIIEKRQSVAFWCNPISGHATLYWYQQILGQGPKLLIQFQNNGVVDDSQLPKDRFSAERLKGVDSTLKIQPAKLEDSAVYLCASSLDGLYYNEQFFGPGTRLTVL.

The chain has TRBV19 and TRBJ2-5, with 7 positions matching TRBD2. V was clipped by 3 bases and J by 5 bases; unmatched bases: 3. CDR1 and CDR2 from the germline V gene are LNHDA and SQIVND (reference sequence). CDR3 size: 13 residues. DNA of the CDR3: TGTGCCAGTAGTATGGAGGGAGGGGAGACCCAGTACTTC. This sequence encodes CASSMEGGETQYF.

This sequence joins TRBV7-9 and TRBJ2-3; D may correspond to TRBD1 or TRBD2 (6 bases each). Germline V gene lookup returns CDR1 SEHNR and CDR2 FQNEAQ (reference sequence). The length of the CDR3 is 18 residues. V gave up 5 bases and J gave up 0 bases, with 21 bases separating them. The CDR3 loop is CASSRLNPGGLSTDTQYF. The CDR3, as DNA: TGTGCCAGCAGCCGGTTAAACCCCGGGGGCTTGAGCACAGATACGCAGTATTTT.

J is TRBJ1-6 and V is TRBV5-5, with TRBD1 as a possible D gene (5 bases). Germline V gives CDR1 SGHKS, CDR2 YYEKEE (reference sequence). V lost 6 bases to trimming and J lost 7 bases, with 20 bases between them. The CDR3 consists of 16 residues. This chain's CDR3 is CASNHGSGSGNSPLHF. CDR3 sequence (DNA): TGTGCCAGCAATCATGGTTCAGGGTCGGGAAATTCACCCCTCCACTTT.

The gene calls are TRBV7-9 and TRBJ1-4; the match to TRBD1 covers 12 bases. This CDR3 is 17 amino acids long. CDR1 and CDR2 (germline): SEHNR, FQNEAQ (reference sequence). With 5 bases clipped from V and 3 bases from J, the junction kept 7 bases outside the gene matches. In nucleotides, the CDR3 is TGTGCCAGCAGCCCCGGGACAGGGGGCGCAGCTAATGAAAAACTGTTTTTT. Its protein product is CASSPGTGGAANEKLFF.

This clone has only one observation. The chain is built from TRBV9 and TRBJ2-7; D remains ambiguous. CDR1 and CDR2 from the germline V gene are SGDLS and YYNGEE. This CDR3 is 14 amino acids long. The V gene lost 0 bases and the J gene lost 0 bases, with 7 bases spanning the gap. Here the CDR3 reads CASSVDPLSYEQYF. In DNA, the CDR3 is TGTGCCAGCAGCGTAGATCCCCTCTCCTACGAGCAGTACTTC.